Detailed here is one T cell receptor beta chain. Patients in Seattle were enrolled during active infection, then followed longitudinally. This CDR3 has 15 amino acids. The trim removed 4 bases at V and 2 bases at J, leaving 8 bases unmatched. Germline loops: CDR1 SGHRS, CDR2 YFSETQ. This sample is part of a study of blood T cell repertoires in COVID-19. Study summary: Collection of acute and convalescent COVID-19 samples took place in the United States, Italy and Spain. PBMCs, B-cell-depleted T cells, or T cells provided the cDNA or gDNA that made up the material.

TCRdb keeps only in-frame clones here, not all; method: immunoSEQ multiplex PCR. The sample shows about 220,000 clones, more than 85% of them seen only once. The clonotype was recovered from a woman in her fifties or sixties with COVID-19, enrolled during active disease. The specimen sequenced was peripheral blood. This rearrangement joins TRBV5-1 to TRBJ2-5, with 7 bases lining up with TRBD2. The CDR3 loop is CASSLSGTTQETQYF. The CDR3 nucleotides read TGCGCCAGCAGCCTCTCCGGGACTACACAAGAGACCCAGTACTTC.